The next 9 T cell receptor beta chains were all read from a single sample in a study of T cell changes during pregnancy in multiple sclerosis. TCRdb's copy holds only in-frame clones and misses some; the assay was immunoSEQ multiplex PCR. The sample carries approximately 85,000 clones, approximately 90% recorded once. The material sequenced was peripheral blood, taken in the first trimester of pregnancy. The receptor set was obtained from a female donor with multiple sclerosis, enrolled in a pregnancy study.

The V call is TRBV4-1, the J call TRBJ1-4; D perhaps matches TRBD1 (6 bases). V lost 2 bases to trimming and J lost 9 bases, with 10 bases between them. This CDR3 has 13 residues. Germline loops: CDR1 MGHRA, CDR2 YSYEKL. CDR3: CASSQNDRQKLFF. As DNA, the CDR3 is TGCGCCAGCAGCCAAAACGACAGGCAAAAACTGTTTTTT.

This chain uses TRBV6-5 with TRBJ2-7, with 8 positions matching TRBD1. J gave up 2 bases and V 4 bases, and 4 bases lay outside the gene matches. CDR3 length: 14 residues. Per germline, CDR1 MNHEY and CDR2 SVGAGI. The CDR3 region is CASSFRGPTYEQYF. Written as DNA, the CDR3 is TGTGCCAGCAGTTTCAGGGGGCCAACCTACGAGCAGTACTTC.

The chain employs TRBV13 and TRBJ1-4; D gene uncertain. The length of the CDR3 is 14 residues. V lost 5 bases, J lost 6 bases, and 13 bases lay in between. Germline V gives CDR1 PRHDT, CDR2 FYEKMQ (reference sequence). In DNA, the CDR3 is TGTGCCAGCAGCCTAGCTGGAGGATATGAAAAACTGTTTTTT. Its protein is CASSLAGGYEKLFF.

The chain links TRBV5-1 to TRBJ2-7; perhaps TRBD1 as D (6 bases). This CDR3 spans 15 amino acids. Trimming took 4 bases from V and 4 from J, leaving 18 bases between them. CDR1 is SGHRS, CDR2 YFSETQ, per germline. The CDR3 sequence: CASSQNWGQGYEQYF. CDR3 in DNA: TGCGCCAGCAGCCAAAATTGGGGGCAGGGGTACGAGCAGTACTTC.

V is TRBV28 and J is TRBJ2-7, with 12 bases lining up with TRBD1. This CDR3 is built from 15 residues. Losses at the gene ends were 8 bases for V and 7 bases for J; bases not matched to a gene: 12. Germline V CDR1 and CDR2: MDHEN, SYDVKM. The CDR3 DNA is TGTGCCAGCCCTCCCACCGGGACAGGGGGCGGAGAGCAGTACTTC. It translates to CASPPTGTGGGEQYF.

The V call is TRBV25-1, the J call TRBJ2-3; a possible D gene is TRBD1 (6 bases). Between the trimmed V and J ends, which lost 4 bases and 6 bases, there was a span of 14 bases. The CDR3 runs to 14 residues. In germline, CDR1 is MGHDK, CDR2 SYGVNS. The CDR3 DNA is TGTGCCAGCAGTGTGTCTGGGACACTCGATACGCAGTATTTT. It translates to CASSVSGTLDTQYF.

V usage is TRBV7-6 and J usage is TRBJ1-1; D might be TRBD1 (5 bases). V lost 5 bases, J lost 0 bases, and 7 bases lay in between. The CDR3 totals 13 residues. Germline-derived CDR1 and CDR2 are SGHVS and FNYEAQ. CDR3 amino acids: CASSTGMNTEAFF. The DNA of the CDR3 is TGTGCCAGCAGCACAGGAATGAACACTGAAGCTTTCTTT.

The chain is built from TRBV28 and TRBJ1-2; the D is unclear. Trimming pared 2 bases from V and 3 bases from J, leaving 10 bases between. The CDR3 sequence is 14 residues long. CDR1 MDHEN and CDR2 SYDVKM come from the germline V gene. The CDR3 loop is CASSLTPRDYGYTF. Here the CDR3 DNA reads TGTGCCAGCAGTTTAACCCCCCGGGACTATGGCTACACCTTC.

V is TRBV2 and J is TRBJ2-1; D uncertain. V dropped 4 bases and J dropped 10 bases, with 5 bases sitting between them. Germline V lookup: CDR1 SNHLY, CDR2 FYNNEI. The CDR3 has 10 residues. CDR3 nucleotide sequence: TGTGCCAGCAGTGGAGAAGAGCAGTTCTTC. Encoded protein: CASSGEEQFF. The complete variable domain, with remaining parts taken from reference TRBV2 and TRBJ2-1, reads EPEVTQTPSHQVTQMGQEVILRCVPISNHLYFYWYRQILGQKVEFLVSFYNNEISEKSEIFDDQFSVERPDGSNFTLKIRSTKLEDSAMYFCASSGEEQFFGPGTRLTVL.